Shown below are 32 T cell receptor beta chains from a single sample sequenced in a study of blood T cell repertoires in COVID-19. This table comes from immunoSEQ multiplex PCR, and its TCRdb copy is limited to in-frame clones, with some not included. This table holds about 97,000 clones, more than 70% found once. The sample comprised peripheral blood. These receptors all stem from a woman aged 30 to 39 with acute or convalescent COVID-19.

This chain links TRBV30 with TRBJ1-1; D is unclear. CDR3 size: 12 residues. Trimming took off 2 bases at V and 3 bases at J, with 7 bases between the two ends. Germline CDR1 is GTSNPN and CDR2 is SVGIG (reference sequence). The CDR3 nucleotides read TGTGCCTGGAGTCATGGCTACACTGAAGCTTTCTTT. As protein: CAWSHGYTEAFF. Full variable domain (outside the CDR3, taken from reference TRBV30 and TRBJ1-1): SQTIHQWPATLVQPVGSPLSLECTVEGTSNPNLYWYRQAAGRGLQLLFYSVGIGQISSEVPQNLSASRPQDRQFILSSKKLLLSDSGFYLCAWSHGYTEAFFGQGTRLTVV.

The chain combines TRBV5-3 with TRBJ2-7, with D unclear. TRBV5-3 is treated as an ORF (open reading frame) with a function not yet certain. The V end was cut by 0 bases, the J end by 7 bases, with 8 bases between. This CDR3 contains 12 residues. This CDR3 reads CARSLEATEQYF. CDR3 DNA: TGTGCCAGAAGCTTGGAAGCCACTGAGCAGTACTTC.

This rearrangement joins TRBV3-1 (or the pseudogene TRBV3-2) to TRBJ1-1; TRBD1 matches 8 bases. Per germline, CDR1 LGHDT and CDR2 YNNKEL (reference sequence). Unmatched junction bases numbered 19, after V lost 1 base and J lost 6 bases. This CDR3 is 19 amino acids long. The CDR3 DNA follows: TGTGCCAGCAGCCAAGTCCTAGACAGGGGCGGGAACCGCGATTCTGAAGCTTTCTTT. The encoded protein is CASSQVLDRGGNRDSEAFF.

This clone has a handful of counts. The rearrangement joins TRBV5-6 to TRBJ1-6, with D hard to call. The CDR3 totals 15 residues. Trimming stripped 4 bases from V and 8 bases from J, with 16 bases between. Per the germline V gene, CDR1 is SGHDT and CDR2 is YYEEEE. CDR3 sequence reads: CASSPPAGGYSPLHF. The DNA for the CDR3 is TGTGCCAGCAGCCCTCCGGCAGGCGGGTATTCACCCCTCCACTTT.

V gene TRBV11-1 combines with J gene TRBJ2-2; D perhaps matches TRBD2 (5 bases). The length of the CDR3 is 15 residues. Between the trimmed V and J ends, which lost 2 bases and 6 bases, there was a span of 13 bases. The germline CDR1 and CDR2 sequences are SGHAT and FQDESV (reference sequence). DNA of the CDR3: TGTGCCAGCAGCTTATATGCCCGGGGTTCCGGGGAGCTGTTTTTT. As protein: CASSLYARGSGELFF.

The J gene is TRBJ1-3, the V gene TRBV5-1, with a tentative D call TRBD1 (5 bases). The CDR3 has 15 residues. Germline V gene sequence: CDR1 SGHRS, CDR2 YFSETQ. Trimming pared 1 base from V and 0 bases from J, leaving 8 bases between. In DNA form, the CDR3 reads TGCGCCAGCAGCTTGACGGGGGGCTCTGGAAACACCATATATTTT. It is translated as CASSLTGGSGNTIYF.

This chain connects TRBV5-1 to TRBJ1-6; D is ambiguous. Per germline, CDR1 SGHRS and CDR2 YFSETQ. CDR3 size: 15 residues. The V gene lost 0 bases and the J gene lost 6 bases, with 10 bases spanning the gap. The CDR3 sequence: CASSLDLGVNSPLHF. In nucleotides, the CDR3 is TGCGCCAGCAGCTTGGATTTGGGAGTTAATTCACCCCTCCACTTT.

The CDR3 nucleotides are TGTGCCAGCAGAAGAAACCGGGACTGGAACTATGGCTACACCTTC. Translating it yields CASRRNRDWNYGYTF. This chain joins TRBV2 and TRBJ1-2; tentatively, D is TRBD1 (5 bases). The CDR3 sequence is 15 residues long. Trimming shortened V by 6 bases and J by 2 bases, and 16 bases separated the two germline ends. Germline V CDR1 and CDR2: SNHLY, FYNNEI.

The V gene is TRBV16, the J gene TRBJ1-5, with D uncertain. V was clipped by 2 bases and J by 3 bases, with 5 bases between them. Germline V gene lookup returns CDR1 KGHSY and CDR2 FQNENV. The CDR3 sequence is 13 residues long. As DNA, the CDR3 is TGTGCCAGCAGCCAAGGGCCCAATCAGCCCCAGCATTTT. Its protein is CASSQGPNQPQHF.

The table lists this clone with a count of one. The V and J genes are TRBV19 and TRBJ1-5, with TRBD1 matching 11 bases. V trimming: 4 bases; J trimming: 7 bases; junction bases outside the gene matches: 3. The CDR3 totals 14 residues. Germline CDR1 LNHDA, CDR2 SQIVND (reference sequence). CDR3 in amino acids: CASSTGTGGQPQHF. The DNA for the CDR3 is TGTGCCAGTAGTACCGGGACAGGGGGACAGCCCCAGCATTTT.

The V gene is TRBV7-9, the J gene TRBJ2-3; D may be TRBD2 (5 bases). The germline CDR1 and CDR2 sequences are SEHNR and FQNEAQ (reference sequence). Trimming left V 4 bases short and J 2 bases short, with 13 bases between. CDR3 length equals 15 residues. CDR3 coding DNA: TGTGCCAGCAGCTCCGGGGTGGATTACACAGATACGCAGTATTTT. Protein sequence: CASSSGVDYTDTQYF.

This chain uses TRBV28 with TRBJ1-2; TRBD1 matches 7 bases. CDR1 is MDHEN, CDR2 SYDVKM, per germline. Losses at the gene ends were 6 bases for V and 3 bases for J; bases not matched to a gene: 7. The CDR3 extends over 14 amino acids. The CDR3 spells CASRGIQGYYGYTF. The DNA of the CDR3 is TGTGCCAGCAGGGGGATACAGGGGTACTATGGCTACACCTTC.

The chain uses TRBV5-4 and TRBJ1-1; 7 bases align to TRBD1. Germline V gives CDR1 SGHNT, CDR2 YYREEE (reference sequence). J was trimmed by 1 base and V by 2 bases; bases with no gene match: 2. The CDR3 length is 14 residues. The CDR3 region is CASSFNRGNTEAFF. CDR3 coding DNA: TGTGCCAGCAGCTTTAACAGGGGGAACACTGAAGCTTTCTTT. The variable domain in full, with the rest retrieved from reference TRBV5-4 and TRBJ1-1, is ETGVTQSPTHLIKTRGQQVTLRCSSQSGHNTVSWYQQALGQGPQFIFQYYREEENGRGNFPPRFSGLQFPNYSSELNVNALELDDSALYLCASSFNRGNTEAFFGQGTRLTVV.

This clone has a single count. The chain has TRBV5-1 and TRBJ2-7; 7 bases are a match to TRBD2. The V gene end was trimmed by 2 bases and the J gene end by 4 bases; junction bases not matched to a gene: 9. CDR1 and CDR2 (germline): SGHRS, YFSETQ. The CDR3 extends over 15 amino acids. CDR3: CASSLSLGTIYEQYF. The DNA of the CDR3 is TGCGCCAGCAGCTTATCGCTCGGGACTATTTACGAGCAGTACTTC.

This chain joins TRBV10-2 and TRBJ1-3; possible D gene TRBD1, 6 bases. The V gene lost 10 bases and the J gene lost 0 bases, with 16 bases spanning the gap. This CDR3 spans 15 amino acids. Germline V gene lookup returns CDR1 WSHSY and CDR2 SAAADI. The CDR3, as DNA: TGCGCCACCCAGGGGAGTGACCTCTCTGGAAACACCATATATTTT. Its protein is CATQGSDLSGNTIYF.

The V gene is TRBV19, the J gene TRBJ2-5; D may be TRBD2 (6 bases). V lost 1 base and J 3 bases, leaving 12 bases between the germline ends. This CDR3 is built from 15 residues. Germline V lookup: CDR1 LNHDA, CDR2 SQIVND (reference sequence). This CDR3 is CASSIAAGLEETQYF. DNA for the CDR3: TGTGCCAGTAGTATAGCGGCGGGGTTGGAAGAGACCCAGTACTTC.

The rearrangement links TRBV5-1 to TRBJ2-6; tentatively, D is TRBD1 (5 bases). V was shortened by 1 base and J by 2 bases, with 13 bases between the two germline ends. CDR1 is SGHRS and CDR2 is YFSETQ in the germline V gene. The CDR3 extends over 17 amino acids. The CDR3 protein is CASSLSPQDTGANVLTF. The CDR3 bases are TGCGCCAGCAGCTTGTCCCCGCAGGACACTGGGGCCAACGTCCTGACTTTC.

This clone was seen just once. The rearrangement joins TRBV6-5 to TRBJ1-1, with 8 bases fitting TRBD1. The CDR3 loop spans 15 amino acids. J lost 2 bases, V lost 5 bases, and 7 bases had no gene match. The germline V gene encodes CDR1 MNHEY and CDR2 SVGAGI. The CDR3 nucleotides read TGTGCCAGCAGTAGCCCCCAGGGGGCAAACACTGAAGCTTTCTTT. It translates to CASSSPQGANTEAFF.

The chain has TRBV2 and TRBJ1-4, with D perhaps TRBD1 (5 bases). Trimming removed 4 bases from V and 8 bases from J, with 32 bases in between. Germline assignment: CDR1 SNHLY and CDR2 FYNNEI. The CDR3 loop spans 20 amino acids. CDR3 residues: CASSVGLVTGPWGEEEKLFF. DNA of the CDR3: TGTGCCAGCAGTGTAGGTCTCGTAACAGGCCCCTGGGGTGAGGAGGAAAAACTGTTTTTT.

The chain has TRBV28 and TRBJ2-6; D might be TRBD2 (6 bases). The ends were cut back, 7 bases at V and 0 bases at J, with 10 bases in the middle. This CDR3 spans 15 amino acids. Germline V gene data show CDR1 as MDHEN and CDR2 as SYDVKM. The CDR3 protein is CASIPTSSGANVLTF. The DNA of the CDR3 is TGTGCCAGCATTCCGACTAGCTCTGGGGCCAACGTCCTGACTTTC.

This chain links TRBV3-1 (or the pseudogene TRBV3-2) with TRBJ1-3; a weak D match, TRBD1 (5 bases). The length of the CDR3 is 15 residues. Between the trimmed V and J ends, which lost 0 bases and 2 bases, there was a span of 8 bases. Germline V gives CDR1 LGHDT, CDR2 YNNKEL (reference sequence). Written as DNA, the CDR3 is TGTGCCAGCAGCCAAGATTCCAGGGCTGGAAACACCATATATTTT. Its translation: CASSQDSRAGNTIYF.

This clone was counted between two and nine times. The V call is TRBV7-8, the J call TRBJ1-6; no reliable D call. CDR3 size: 12 residues. Trimming removed 5 bases from V and 15 bases from J, with 14 bases in between. Germline V lookup: CDR1 SGHVS, CDR2 FQNEAQ. This CDR3 reads CASSPQGLGLHF. Written as DNA, the CDR3 is TGTGCCAGCAGCCCACAAGGACTGGGCCTCCACTTT. Full variable domain (rest looked up from reference TRBV7-8 and TRBJ1-6): GAGVSQSPRYKVAKRGQDVALRCDPISGHVSLFWYQQALGQGPEFLTYFQNEAQLDKSGLPSDRFFAERPEGSVSTLKIQRTQQEDSAVYLCASSPQGLGLHFGNGTRLTVT.

The chain employs TRBV2 and TRBJ1-6; no definite D call. The germline V gene has CDR1 SNHLY and CDR2 FYNNEI. Trimming pared 4 bases from V and 15 bases from J, leaving 13 bases between. This CDR3 region has 12 residues. CDR3 region: CASSAQAALLHF. The CDR3 DNA is TGTGCCAGCAGTGCCCAGGCAGCCCTCCTCCACTTT.

This clone came up once. This chain connects TRBV20-1 to TRBJ1-5; D is unresolved. The CDR3 has 11 amino acids. V lost 7 bases and J lost 3, with 7 bases in between. In germline, CDR1 is DFQATT, CDR2 SNEGSKA (reference sequence). Here the CDR3 reads CSGGNNQPQHF. In nucleotides, the CDR3 is TGCAGTGGTGGCAACAATCAGCCCCAGCATTTT.

The CDR3 nucleotides read TGTGCCAGCAGCTTATCCCCGACAGGGGTAAGCACCGGGGAGCTGTTTTTT. This gives the protein CASSLSPTGVSTGELFF. The rearrangement joins TRBV7-2 to TRBJ2-2; 8 nucleotides align to TRBD1. CDR3 length: 17 amino acids. Germline CDR1 reads SGHTA; CDR2 reads FQGNSA. V lost 2 bases and J lost 4; bases outside the gene matches: 9.

The rearrangement uses TRBV19 and TRBJ1-5, with 10 bases aligning to TRBD1. J gave up 6 bases and V 10 bases, and 12 bases lay outside the gene matches. Germline V gene sequence: CDR1 LNHDA, CDR2 SQIVND (reference sequence). The CDR3 covers 15 residues. The CDR3 sequence is CATGTGAYTGQPQHF. Here the CDR3 DNA reads TGTGCCACCGGGACAGGGGCCTATACGGGTCAGCCCCAGCATTTT.

The gene calls are TRBV7-2 and TRBJ1-4; 7 nucleotides line up with TRBD1. The CDR3 is 16 residues long. Looked up from germline, CDR1 is SGHTA and CDR2 is FQGNSA. Trimming removed 3 bases from V and 3 bases from J; junction bases left unmatched: 7. CDR3 coding DNA: TGTGCCAGCAGCTTCCGTGGGCAGGGGGCTAATGAAAAACTGTTTTTT. The encoded protein is CASSFRGQGANEKLFF.

The chain is built from TRBV7-8 and TRBJ1-2; 7 positions match TRBD1. The germline gives CDR1 SGHVS, CDR2 FQNEAQ. J was trimmed by 4 bases and V by 4 bases; bases with no gene match: 6. This CDR3 comprises 14 residues. The CDR3 region has the DNA TGTGCCAGCAGCTCCAGACAGGGTGGCTATGGCTACACCTTC. Its protein is CASSSRQGGYGYTF.

The chain links TRBV11-2 to TRBJ1-1, with no clear D. Germline V gene data show CDR1 as SGHAT and CDR2 as FQNNGV. Deletions cut 0 bases from V and 4 bases from J, with 6 bases between. The CDR3 loop spans 13 amino acids. This CDR3 reads CASSLEVGTEAFF. CDR3 DNA: TGTGCCAGCAGCTTAGAAGTCGGCACTGAAGCTTTCTTT.

The chain couples TRBV10-1 to TRBJ2-1, with D perhaps matching TRBD2 (5 bases). This CDR3 spans 12 amino acids. The V end lost 6 bases, the J end lost 5 bases, and 8 bases lay between the germline ends. Per the germline V gene, CDR1 is WNHNN and CDR2 is SYGVQD (reference sequence). The chain's CDR3 is CASSRGNNEQFF. In DNA, the CDR3 is TGCGCCAGCAGCCGGGGAAACAATGAGCAGTTCTTC.

The genes are TRBV27 and TRBJ1-2; 10 bases fit TRBD1. This CDR3 has 13 amino acids. The germline V gene encodes CDR1 MNHEY and CDR2 SMNVEV (reference sequence). Trimming took 6 bases from V and 8 from J; bases not matched to a gene: 6. As DNA, the CDR3 is TGTGCCAGCAGGGGACAGGGGTCAGGGGGCTACACCTTC. Protein sequence: CASRGQGSGGYTF.

This clone is a singleton in its sample. The chain carries TRBV7-6 and TRBJ1-1, with D possibly TRBD1 on 6 matching bases. The CDR3 consists of 13 residues. Germline V CDR1 and CDR2: SGHVS, FNYEAQ. V was trimmed by 1 base and J by 8 bases, leaving 11 bases between them. Written as DNA, the CDR3 is TGTGCCAGCAGCTTAGGGGTAGGGACAGAAGCTTTCTTT. Protein: CASSLGVGTEAFF. The whole variable domain, remainder taken from reference TRBV7-6 and TRBJ1-1, is GAGVSQSPRYKVTKRGQDVALRCDPISGHVSLYWYRQALGQGPEFLTYFNYEAQQDKSGLPNDRFSAERPEGSISTLTIQRTEQRDSAMYRCASSLGVGTEAFFGQGTRLTVV.